The clone carrying this T cell receptor beta chain came up once. Its antigen is not identified. This specimen comes from a study of cytomegalovirus exposure and HLA in healthy donors. Primers for the PCR totalled 60 Vbeta and 13 Jbeta. The method was immunoSEQ multiplex PCR; TCRdb's version includes in-frame clones alone and lacks a portion of them. The table shows 150,000 to 200,000 clones, with around 81% occurring only once. General study findings and limits: Follow-up analysis seemed to connect common viral pathogens with several of the most significant clusters identified. In a later analysis, compared with equally common non-associated chains, HLA-associated beta chains were more expanded. Accurate HLA-A and HLA-B prediction from TCR beta sequences was reported for most subjects.

Material: PBMCs. This TCR came from a woman aged 18-35 years in good health and CMV-seropositive.

CDR3 region: CASSLPRGRKADTQYF. The CDR3 bases are TGCGCCAGCAGCTTGCCCAGGGGTCGCAAAGCAGATACGCAGTATTTT. The chain carries TRBV5-1 and TRBJ2-3; maybe TRBD1 (6 bases). The V and J ends lost 1 base and 4 bases respectively, with 16 bases between them. Germline lookup yields CDR1 SGHRS and CDR2 YFSETQ. This CDR3 spans 16 amino acids.